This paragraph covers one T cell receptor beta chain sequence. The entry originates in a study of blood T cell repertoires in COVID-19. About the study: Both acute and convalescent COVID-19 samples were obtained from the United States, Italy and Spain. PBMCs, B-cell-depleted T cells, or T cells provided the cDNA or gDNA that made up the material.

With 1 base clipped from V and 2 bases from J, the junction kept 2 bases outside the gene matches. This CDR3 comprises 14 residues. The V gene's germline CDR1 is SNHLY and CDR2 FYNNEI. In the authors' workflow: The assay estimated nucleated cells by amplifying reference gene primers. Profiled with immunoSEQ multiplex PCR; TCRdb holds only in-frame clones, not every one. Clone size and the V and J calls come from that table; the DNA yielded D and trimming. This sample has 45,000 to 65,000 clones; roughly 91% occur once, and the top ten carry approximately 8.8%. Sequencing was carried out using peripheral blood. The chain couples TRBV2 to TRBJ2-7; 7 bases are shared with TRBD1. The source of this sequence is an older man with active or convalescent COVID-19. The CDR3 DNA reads TGTGCCAGCAGTGAAGGGGACAGACCCTACGAGCAGTACTTC. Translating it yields CASSEGDRPYEQYF.